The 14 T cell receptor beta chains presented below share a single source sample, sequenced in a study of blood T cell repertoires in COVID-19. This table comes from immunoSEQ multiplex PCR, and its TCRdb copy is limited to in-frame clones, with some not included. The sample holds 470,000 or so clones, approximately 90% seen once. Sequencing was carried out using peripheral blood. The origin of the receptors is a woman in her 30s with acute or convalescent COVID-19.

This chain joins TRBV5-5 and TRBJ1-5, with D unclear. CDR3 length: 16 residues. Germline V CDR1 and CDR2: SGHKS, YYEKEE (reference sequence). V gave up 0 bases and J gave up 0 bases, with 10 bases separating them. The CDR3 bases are TGTGCCAGCAGCTTGGAAGAGGGAGGTAGCAATCAGCCCCAGCATTTT. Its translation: CASSLEEGGSNQPQHF.

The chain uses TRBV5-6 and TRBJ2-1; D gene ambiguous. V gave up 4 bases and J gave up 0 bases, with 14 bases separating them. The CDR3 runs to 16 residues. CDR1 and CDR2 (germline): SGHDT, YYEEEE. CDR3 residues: CASSQTRVASYNEQFF. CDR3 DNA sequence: TGTGCCAGCAGCCAAACTCGCGTCGCCTCCTACAATGAGCAGTTCTTC.

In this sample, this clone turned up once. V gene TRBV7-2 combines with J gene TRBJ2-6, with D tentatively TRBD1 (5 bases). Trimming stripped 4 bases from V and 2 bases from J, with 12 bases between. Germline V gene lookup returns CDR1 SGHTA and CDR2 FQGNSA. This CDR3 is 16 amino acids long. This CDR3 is CASSSDSSAGANVLTF. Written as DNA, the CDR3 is TGTGCCAGCAGCTCCGACAGTTCAGCTGGGGCCAACGTCCTGACTTTC.

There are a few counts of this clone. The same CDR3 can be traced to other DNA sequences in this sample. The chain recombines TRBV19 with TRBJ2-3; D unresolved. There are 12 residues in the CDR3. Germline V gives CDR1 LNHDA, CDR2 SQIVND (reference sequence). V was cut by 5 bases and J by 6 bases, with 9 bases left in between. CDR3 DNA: TGTGCCAGTAGTCCAGGAAGCGATACGCAGTATTTT. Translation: CASSPGSDTQYF.

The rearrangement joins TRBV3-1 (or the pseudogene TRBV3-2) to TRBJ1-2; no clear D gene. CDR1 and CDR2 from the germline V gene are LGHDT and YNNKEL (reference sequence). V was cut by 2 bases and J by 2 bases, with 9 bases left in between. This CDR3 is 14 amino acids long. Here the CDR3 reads CASSQTPGNYGYTF. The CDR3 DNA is TGTGCCAGCAGCCAAACCCCCGGGAACTATGGCTACACCTTC.

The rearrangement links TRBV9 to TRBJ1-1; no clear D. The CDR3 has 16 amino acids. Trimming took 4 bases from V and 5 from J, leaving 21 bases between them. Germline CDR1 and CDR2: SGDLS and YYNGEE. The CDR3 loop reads CASSPRFEGGWTEAFF. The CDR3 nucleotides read TGTGCCAGCAGCCCACGATTCGAGGGCGGGTGGACTGAAGCTTTCTTT. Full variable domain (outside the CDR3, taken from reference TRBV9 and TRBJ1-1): DSGVTQTPKHLITATGQRVTLRCSPRSGDLSVYWYQQSLDQGLQFLIQYYNGEERAKGNILERFSAQQFPDLHSELNLSSLELGDSALYFCASSPRFEGGWTEAFFGQGTRLTVV.

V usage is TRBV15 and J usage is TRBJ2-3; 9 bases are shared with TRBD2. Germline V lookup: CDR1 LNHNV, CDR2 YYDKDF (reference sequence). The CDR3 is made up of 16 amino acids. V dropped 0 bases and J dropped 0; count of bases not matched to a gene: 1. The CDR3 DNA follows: TGTGCCACCAGCAGAGATCTAGCGGGGAGCACAGATACGCAGTATTTT. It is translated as CATSRDLAGSTDTQYF. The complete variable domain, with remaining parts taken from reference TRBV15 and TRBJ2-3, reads DAMVIQNPRYQVTQFGKPVTLSCSQTLNHNVMYWYQQKSSQAPKLLFHYYDKDFNNEADTPDNFQSRRPNTSFCFLDIRSPGLGDTAMYLCATSRDLAGSTDTQYFGPGTRLTVL.

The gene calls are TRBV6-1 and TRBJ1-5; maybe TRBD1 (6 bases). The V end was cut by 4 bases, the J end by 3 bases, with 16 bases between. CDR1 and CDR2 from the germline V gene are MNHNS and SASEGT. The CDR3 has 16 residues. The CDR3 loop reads CASSGGDRPVNQPQHF. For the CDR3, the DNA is TGTGCCAGCAGTGGGGGTGACAGGCCCGTCAATCAGCCCCAGCATTTT.

The DNA of the CDR3 is TGCAGCGAACACCCGGGACAGGTTGGAGAGGACACTGAAGCTTTCTTT. Amino acids: CSEHPGQVGEDTEAFF. The chain couples TRBV29-1 to TRBJ1-1, with TRBD1 matching over 8 bases. Trimming cost V 7 bases and J 3 bases; bases outside gene matches: 16. Germline V gives CDR1 SQVTM, CDR2 ANQGSEA. This CDR3 region has 16 residues.

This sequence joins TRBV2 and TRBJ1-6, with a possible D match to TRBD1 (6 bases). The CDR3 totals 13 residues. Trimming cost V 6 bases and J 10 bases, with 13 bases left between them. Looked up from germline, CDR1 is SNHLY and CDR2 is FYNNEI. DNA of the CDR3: TGTGCCAGCAGAGGAAACAGGGAGTCACCCCTCCACTTT. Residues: CASRGNRESPLHF.

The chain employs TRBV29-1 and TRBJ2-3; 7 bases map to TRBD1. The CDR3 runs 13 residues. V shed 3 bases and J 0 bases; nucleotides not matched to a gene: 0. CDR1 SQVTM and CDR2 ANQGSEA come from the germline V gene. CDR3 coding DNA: TGCAGCGTTGAGGGACAGAGCACAGATACGCAGTATTTT. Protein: CSVEGQSTDTQYF.

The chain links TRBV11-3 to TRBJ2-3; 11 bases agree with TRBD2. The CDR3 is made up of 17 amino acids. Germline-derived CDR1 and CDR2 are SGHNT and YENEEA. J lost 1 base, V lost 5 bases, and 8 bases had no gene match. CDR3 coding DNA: TGTGCCAGCAGCGACCCTAGCGGGGGGCCGCGCACAGATACGCAGTATTTT. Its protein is CASSDPSGGPRTDTQYF. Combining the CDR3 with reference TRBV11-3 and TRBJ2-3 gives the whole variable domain EAGVVQSPRYKIIEKKQPVAFWCNPISGHNTLYWYLQNLGQGPELLIRYENEEAVDDSQLPKDRFSAERLKGVDSTLKIQPAELGDSAVYLCASSDPSGGPRTDTQYFGPGTRLTVL.

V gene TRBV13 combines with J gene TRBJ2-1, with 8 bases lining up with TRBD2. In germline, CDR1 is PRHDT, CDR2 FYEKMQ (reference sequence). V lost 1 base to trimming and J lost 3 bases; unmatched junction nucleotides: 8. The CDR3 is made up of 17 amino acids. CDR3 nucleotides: TGTGCCAGCAGCTTAGCCGTTGGACGGGGGGGCTACAATGAGCAGTTCTTC. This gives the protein CASSLAVGRGGYNEQFF.

The CDR3 DNA sequence: TGTGCCAGCAGCCCGGCAGGGATACCGGTCCATGGCTACACCTTC. This translates into CASSPAGIPVHGYTF. The J gene is TRBJ1-2, the V gene TRBV11-2; D is possibly TRBD1 (5 bases). Trimming left V 5 bases short and J 6 bases short, with 19 bases between. Germline V lookup: CDR1 SGHAT, CDR2 FQNNGV. The CDR3 loop spans 15 amino acids.